A selection of T cell receptor beta chains follows, all from one sample in a study of shared clonotypes between healthy human individuals. Here immunoSEQ multiplex PCR was the method, and the copy in TCRdb shows in-frame clones only, minus some. The data hold fewer than 1.4 million clones, with 78% observed a single time. The sample taken for sequencing was memory CD4+ T cells from PBMCs. Receptors were obtained from a man between 18 and 35 years old in good health. Some clones in this sample may be carry-over from other donors' samples. Both conserved end residues are part of each CDR3. The D gene is left open where the match is weak. Clone size appears in some rows only: once, few, many, or a class for an expanded clone.

v_gene: TRBV12-5; d_gene: -; abundance: -; j_gene: TRBJ2-1; CDR3aa: CASGLSTLGARLDEQFF; CDR3nt: TGTGCTAGTGGTTTGTCTACACTAGGGGCGCGTCTAGATGAGCAGTTCTTC
v_gene: TRBV9; d_gene: -; abundance: -; j_gene: TRBJ2-2; CDR3aa: CASTTPRGLADTGELFF; CDR3nt: TGTGCCAGCACCACCCCTAGGGGGCTAGCGGACACCGGGGAGCTGTTTTTT
v_gene: TRBV28; d_gene: -; abundance: once; j_gene: TRBJ1-5; CDR3aa: CASSALQVQPQHF; CDR3nt: TGTGCCAGCAGTGCTTTACAGGTACAGCCCCAGCATTTT
v_gene: TRBV5-6; d_gene: TRBD2; abundance: -; j_gene: TRBJ2-3; CDR3aa: CASSSLLVTSGRTDTQYF; CDR3nt: TGTGCCAGCAGCTCTCTGCTGGTGACTAGCGGGAGAACAGATACGCAGTATTTT
v_gene: TRBV4-1; d_gene: -; abundance: -; j_gene: TRBJ2-6; CDR3aa: CASSPGAGAGGANVLTF; CDR3nt: TGCGCCAGCAGCCCTGGGGCAGGGGCAGGGGGGGCCAACGTCCTGACTTTC
v_gene: TRBV19; d_gene: TRBD2; abundance: -; j_gene: TRBJ2-5; CDR3aa: CASRMAGGETQYF; CDR3nt: TGTGCCAGTAGGATGGCGGGAGGAGAGACCCAGTACTTC
v_gene: TRBV5-4; d_gene: -; abundance: -; j_gene: TRBJ2-1; CDR3aa: CASSLGGSYILLF; CDR3nt: TGTGCCAGCAGCTTGGGTGGAAGCTACATTTTGCTCTTC
v_gene: TRBV29-1; d_gene: TRBD2; abundance: few; j_gene: TRBJ2-1; CDR3aa: CSVQATSGMLNEQFF; CDR3nt: TGCAGCGTTCAAGCGACTAGCGGGATGTTGAATGAGCAGTTCTTC
v_gene: TRBV28; d_gene: TRBD2; abundance: -; j_gene: TRBJ2-7; CDR3aa: CASRSTSGDRYEQYF; CDR3nt: TGTGCCAGCAGGTCGACTAGCGGGGATAGGTACGAGCAGTACTTC
v_gene: TRBV28; d_gene: -; abundance: -; j_gene: TRBJ2-5; CDR3aa: CASSRRAYQETQYF; CDR3nt: TGTGCCAGCAGTCGCAGGGCCTATCAAGAGACCCAGTACTTC
v_gene: TRBV7-2; d_gene: -; abundance: -; j_gene: TRBJ2-1; CDR3aa: CASSLGGNSYNEQFF; CDR3nt: TGTGCCAGCAGCTTGGGCGGGAACTCCTACAATGAGCAGTTCTTC
v_gene: TRBV11-2; d_gene: -; abundance: -; j_gene: TRBJ2-2; CDR3aa: CASSLDRGELFF; CDR3nt: TGTGCCAGCAGCTTAGATCGCGGGGAGCTGTTTTTT
v_gene: TRBV2; d_gene: TRBD1; abundance: few; j_gene: TRBJ1-5; CDR3aa: CASSQLGTEIGAQHF; CDR3nt: TGTGCCAGCAGTCAGTTGGGGACAGAGATTGGCGCCCAGCATTTT
v_gene: TRBV6-5; d_gene: -; abundance: -; j_gene: TRBJ2-7; CDR3aa: CASSYYYEQYF; CDR3nt: TGTGCCAGCAGTTATTATTACGAGCAGTACTTC
v_gene: TRBV28; d_gene: -; abundance: -; j_gene: TRBJ1-1; CDR3aa: CASSRLPPAFF; CDR3nt: TGTGCCAGCAGCAGATTACCCCCGGCTTTCTTT
v_gene: TRBV2; d_gene: -; abundance: -; j_gene: TRBJ2-2; CDR3aa: CASSNTGELFF; CDR3nt: TGTGCCAGCAGTAACACCGGGGAGCTGTTTTTT
v_gene: TRBV2; d_gene: TRBD2; abundance: once; j_gene: TRBJ2-5; CDR3aa: CASRRETGETQYF; CDR3nt: TGTGCCAGCAGGCGGGAGACCGGGGAGACCCAGTACTTC
v_gene: TRBV28; d_gene: TRBD1; abundance: -; j_gene: TRBJ1-4; CDR3aa: CASSLTGAATNEKLFF; CDR3nt: TGTGCCAGCAGTCTAACAGGGGCGGCAACTAATGAAAAACTGTTTTTT
v_gene: TRBV5-6; d_gene: TRBD1; abundance: -; j_gene: TRBJ2-7; CDR3aa: CASSSSRVRQGITYEQYF; CDR3nt: TGTGCCAGCAGCTCCTCCCGCGTTCGACAGGGGATTACGTACGAGCAGTACTTC
v_gene: TRBV28; d_gene: -; abundance: -; j_gene: TRBJ1-3; CDR3aa: CASRARSSGNTIYF; CDR3nt: TGTGCCAGCAGAGCAAGGTCCTCTGGAAACACCATATATTTT
v_gene: TRBV7-9; d_gene: -; abundance: -; j_gene: TRBJ2-2; CDR3aa: CASSLARQGSGELFF; CDR3nt: TGTGCCAGCAGCTTAGCGAGGCAGGGTTCCGGGGAGCTGTTTTTT
v_gene: TRBV7-6; d_gene: -; abundance: -; j_gene: TRBJ2-2; CDR3aa: CASSLVSATNTGELFF; CDR3nt: TGTGCCAGCAGCTTAGTTTCGGCCACGAACACCGGGGAGCTGTTTTTT
v_gene: TRBV9; d_gene: -; abundance: few; j_gene: TRBJ1-3; CDR3aa: CASSVGWVISGNTIYF; CDR3nt: TGTGCCAGCAGCGTAGGTTGGGTGATCTCTGGAAACACCATATATTTT